These T cell receptor beta chains were read from a single sample in a study of PD-L1 blockade in urothelial cancer. The table came from immunoSEQ multiplex PCR; TCRdb's copy has only in-frame clones and leaves some out. Of some 50,000 clones in the sample, roughly 89% were seen once. The material sequenced was PBMCs, taken around atezolizumab (anti-PD-L1) treatment. The receptor set was obtained from a woman in her sixties with urothelial cancer. Both conserved end residues are part of each CDR3. Each record gives: D gene, J gene, clone size, V gene, CDR3 DNA, CDR3 protein. A D gene is named only where the DNA matches it firmly. Where a row states a size, it is once, few, many or the class of an expanded clone; other rows omit it.

D: TRBD2; J: TRBJ2-2; size: -; V: TRBV9; DNA: TGTGCCAGCAGCCCAAGCGGGAGTTGGACCGGGGAGCTGTTTTTT; CDR3: CASSPSGSWTGELFF
D: TRBD1; J: TRBJ1-5; size: -; V: TRBV18; DNA: TGTGCCAGCTCTTCTATTTCTGGGACAGGATATAATCAGCCCCAGCATTTT; CDR3: CASSSISGTGYNQPQHF
D: TRBD1; J: TRBJ1-3; size: -; V: TRBV5-1; DNA: TGCGCCAGCAGCTTGGATATAAAGGGGGCTAACTCTGGAAACACCATATATTTT; CDR3: CASSLDIKGANSGNTIYF
D: TRBD2; J: TRBJ2-3; size: -; V: TRBV4-1; DNA: TGCGCCAGCAGCCAACCCAGCGCGGGGGGGACAGATACGCAGTATTTT; CDR3: CASSQPSAGGTDTQYF
D: TRBD1; J: TRBJ1-5; size: -; V: TRBV15; DNA: TGTGCCACCAGGAGCCCGACTTCGACAGGGAGCAATCAGCCCCAGCATTTT; CDR3: CATRSPTSTGSNQPQHF
D: TRBD2; J: TRBJ2-3; size: -; V: TRBV27; DNA: TGTGCCAGCAGTACCCGGGGGGGCCCCCTCGATACGCAGTATTTT; CDR3: CASSTRGGPLDTQYF
D: TRBD1; J: TRBJ2-7; size: -; V: TRBV9; DNA: TGTGCCAGCAGCGTGTCCCGGGACAGGAACCACGAGCAGTACTTC; CDR3: CASSVSRDRNHEQYF
D: TRBD2; J: TRBJ2-1; size: -; V: TRBV19; DNA: TGTGCCAGTAGTATAGCGCCAGCGGGAGGGCCAAAATTCTTC; CDR3: CASSIAPAGGPKFF
D: -; J: TRBJ2-1; size: -; V: TRBV11-2; DNA: TGTGCCAGCAGGGGGGCCCTCTATGAGCAGTTCTTC; CDR3: CASRGALYEQFF
D: TRBD2; J: TRBJ2-1; size: few; V: TRBV11-2; DNA: TGTGCCAGCAGACCGACTAGCGGGAACTACAATGAGCAGTTCTTC; CDR3: CASRPTSGNYNEQFF
D: -; J: TRBJ2-5; size: -; V: TRBV9; DNA: TGTGCCAGCAGCGTAGCTACTGGGAGGGGGGGCCGGGAGACCCAGTACTTC; CDR3: CASSVATGRGGRETQYF
D: TRBD2; J: TRBJ2-2; size: once; V: TRBV5-4; DNA: TGTGCCAGCTCGGGACTAGCGGGAGGGCCCGGGGAGCTGTTTTTT; CDR3: CASSGLAGGPGELFF
D: TRBD2; J: TRBJ2-3; size: -; V: TRBV7-2; DNA: TGTGCCAGCAGCTTACGGGGGGGCCGAGTAGATACGCAGTATTTT; CDR3: CASSLRGGRVDTQYF
D: TRBD1; J: TRBJ2-7; size: -; V: TRBV6-5; DNA: TGTGCCAGCAGGAGGGACAGGGGCTCCTACGAGCAGTACTTC; CDR3: CASRRDRGSYEQYF
D: TRBD2; J: TRBJ2-1; size: -; V: TRBV5-4; DNA: TGTGCCAGCAGCCCGGGACTAGCCAGATCAAGCTCCTACAATGAGCAGTTCTTC; CDR3: CASSPGLARSSSYNEQFF
D: TRBD1; J: TRBJ1-4; size: once; V: TRBV5-5; DNA: TGTGCCAGCAGCTCGGACAGGAGGGCCGCTAATGAAAAACTGTTTTTT; CDR3: CASSSDRRAANEKLFF
D: -; J: TRBJ2-2; size: -; V: TRBV11-3; DNA: TGTGCCAGCAGCTACCGCGCCCCAGGGGAGAACACCGGGGAGCTGTTTTTT; CDR3: CASSYRAPGENTGELFF
D: -; J: TRBJ2-7; size: -; V: TRBV7-2; DNA: TGTGCCAGCAGCTTAGACTCTGCCTTTCCTTCCTACGAGCAGTACTTC; CDR3: CASSLDSAFPSYEQYF